The clone carrying this T cell receptor beta chain was picked up one time. The record originates from a study of blood T cell repertoires in COVID-19. Overall study context: Some COVID-19 samples were acute and others convalescent; all came from the United States, Italy and Spain. T cells, B-cell-depleted T cells, or PBMCs provided the cDNA or gDNA that served as material.

In the source study's methods: Estimates of nucleated cell counts were drawn from the amplification of reference gene primers. This table comes from immunoSEQ multiplex PCR, and its TCRdb copy is limited to in-frame clones, with some not included. That table furnishes V, J and clone size, whereas the DNA furnished D and trimming. The sample yields some 100,000 clones, around 80% seen once. The length of the CDR3 is 15 residues. The junction had 8 bases not matched to a gene; V was cut back by 5 bases and J by 3 bases. CDR1 and CDR2 (germline): SSHAT, FNYEAQ (reference sequence). This sequence joins TRBV7-7 and TRBJ2-3, with 7 bases aligning to TRBD2. The TCR was taken from an older man with acute or convalescent COVID-19. The sample consisted of peripheral blood. The chain's CDR3 is CASSPAGGTTDTQYF. DNA of the CDR3: TGTGCCAGCAGCCCCGCCGGGGGGACGACAGATACGCAGTATTTT.